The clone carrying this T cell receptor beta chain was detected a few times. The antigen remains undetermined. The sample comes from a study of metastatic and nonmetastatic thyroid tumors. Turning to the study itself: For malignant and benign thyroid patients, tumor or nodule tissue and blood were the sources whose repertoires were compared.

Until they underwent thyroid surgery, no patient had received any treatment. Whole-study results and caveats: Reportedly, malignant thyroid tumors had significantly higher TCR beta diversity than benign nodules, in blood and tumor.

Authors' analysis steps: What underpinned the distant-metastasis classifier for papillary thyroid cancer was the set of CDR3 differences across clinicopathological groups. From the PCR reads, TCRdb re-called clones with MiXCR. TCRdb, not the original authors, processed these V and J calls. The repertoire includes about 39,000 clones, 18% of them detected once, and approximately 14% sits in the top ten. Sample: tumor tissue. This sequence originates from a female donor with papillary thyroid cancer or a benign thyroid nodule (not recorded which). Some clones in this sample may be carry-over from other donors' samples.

As DNA, the CDR3 is TGTGCCAGCAGCTTAACAGGGTCCTACGAGCAGTACTTC. This translates into CASSLTGSYEQYF. The chain uses TRBV28 and TRBJ2-7; TRBD1 might be the D (6 bases). The length of the CDR3 is 13 residues. Germline CDR1 is MDHEN and CDR2 is SYDVKM. The germline V and J ends were trimmed by 6 bases and 1 base, with 10 bases remaining between them.